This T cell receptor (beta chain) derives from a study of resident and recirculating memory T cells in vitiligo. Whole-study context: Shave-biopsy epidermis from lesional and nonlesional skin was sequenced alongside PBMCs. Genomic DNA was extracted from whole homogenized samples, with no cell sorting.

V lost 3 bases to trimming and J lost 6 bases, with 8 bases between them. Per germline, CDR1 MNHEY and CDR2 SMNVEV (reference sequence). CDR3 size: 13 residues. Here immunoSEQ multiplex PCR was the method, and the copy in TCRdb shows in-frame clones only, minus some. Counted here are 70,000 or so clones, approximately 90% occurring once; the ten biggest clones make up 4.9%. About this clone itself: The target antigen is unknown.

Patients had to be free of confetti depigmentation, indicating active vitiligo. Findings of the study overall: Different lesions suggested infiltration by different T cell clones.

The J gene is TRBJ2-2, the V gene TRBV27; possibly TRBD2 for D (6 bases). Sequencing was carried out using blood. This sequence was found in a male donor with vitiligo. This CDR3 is CASSLGGPGELFF. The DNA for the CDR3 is TGTGCCAGCAGTTTGGGGGGACCCGGGGAGCTGTTTTTT.